This is a list of T cell receptor beta chains from one sample in a study of blood T cell repertoires in COVID-19. The method was immunoSEQ multiplex PCR; TCRdb's version includes in-frame clones alone and lacks a portion of them. The table records about 250,000 clones, about 86% of them present only once. Sequenced material: peripheral blood. These receptors were collected from a man older than 75 with acute or convalescent COVID-19. The CDR3 runs from the conserved cysteine through the conserved F or W. A D gene is named only where the DNA matches it firmly. The size entry is marked missing in some rows and otherwise reads once, few, many or a size class.

cdr3_length: 15
d_call: NA
clone_size: NA
j_call: TRBJ1-5
v_call: TRBV6-2/TRBV6-3
cdr3_aa: CASSSTGYSNQPQHF
cdr3_nt: TGTGCCAGCAGTTCGACAGGATATAGCAATCAGCCCCAGCATTTT

cdr3_length: 13
d_call: NA
clone_size: NA
j_call: TRBJ2-7
v_call: TRBV28
cdr3_aa: CASSLGQIYEQYF
cdr3_nt: TGTGCCAGCAGTTTAGGACAGATCTACGAGCAGTACTTC

cdr3_length: 14
d_call: TRBD1
clone_size: NA
j_call: TRBJ1-4
v_call: TRBV10-2
cdr3_aa: CASSDRGQGEKLFF
cdr3_nt: TGCGCCAGCAGTGACAGGGGGCAAGGAGAAAAACTGTTTTTT

cdr3_length: 15
d_call: TRBD1
clone_size: few
j_call: TRBJ1-2
v_call: TRBV7-2
cdr3_aa: CASSLSPGQGYGYTF
cdr3_nt: TGTGCCAGCAGCCTATCTCCGGGACAGGGATATGGCTACACCTTC

cdr3_length: 14
d_call: TRBD1
clone_size: once
j_call: TRBJ2-7
v_call: TRBV6-2/TRBV6-3
cdr3_aa: CASSFRTGSGEQYF
cdr3_nt: TGTGCCAGCAGTTTCCGGACAGGATCGGGCGAGCAGTACTTC

cdr3_length: 15
d_call: NA
clone_size: NA
j_call: TRBJ1-4
v_call: TRBV7-9
cdr3_aa: CASSPGTPADEKLFF
cdr3_nt: TGTGCCAGCAGCCCCGGGACACCCGCGGATGAAAAACTGTTTTTT

cdr3_length: 15
d_call: NA
clone_size: NA
j_call: TRBJ1-5
v_call: TRBV6-1
cdr3_aa: CASSEVFEGAQPQHF
cdr3_nt: TGTGCCAGCAGTGAAGTGTTTGAGGGAGCTCAGCCCCAGCATTTT

cdr3_length: 15
d_call: TRBD2
clone_size: NA
j_call: TRBJ2-7
v_call: TRBV5-8
cdr3_aa: CASRVAGAGTYEQYF
cdr3_nt: TGTGCCAGCAGGGTAGCGGGAGCGGGGACCTACGAGCAGTACTTC

cdr3_length: 14
d_call: TRBD2
clone_size: NA
j_call: TRBJ2-3
v_call: TRBV5-1
cdr3_aa: CASSLSGVTDTQYF
cdr3_nt: TGCGCCAGCAGTCTTAGCGGGGTAACAGATACGCAGTATTTT

cdr3_length: 15
d_call: TRBD1
clone_size: NA
j_call: TRBJ1-2
v_call: TRBV9
cdr3_aa: CASSAGTGRAGGYTF
cdr3_nt: TGTGCCAGCAGCGCGGGGACAGGCCGGGCAGGTGGCTACACCTTC

cdr3_length: 15
d_call: NA
clone_size: NA
j_call: TRBJ2-3
v_call: TRBV5-1
cdr3_aa: CASSLGQPTTDTQYF
cdr3_nt: TGCGCCAGCAGCTTGGGACAGCCTACCACAGATACGCAGTATTTT

cdr3_length: 14
d_call: NA
clone_size: NA
j_call: TRBJ2-1
v_call: TRBV5-1
cdr3_aa: CASSTTRPEKEQFF
cdr3_nt: TGCGCCAGCAGCACGACTAGGCCGGAAAAAGAGCAGTTCTTC

cdr3_length: 15
d_call: NA
clone_size: NA
j_call: TRBJ1-3
v_call: TRBV6-5
cdr3_aa: CASRSTGGAGNTIYF
cdr3_nt: TGTGCCAGCAGAAGTACGGGGGGCGCCGGAAACACCATATATTTT

cdr3_length: 15
d_call: NA
clone_size: NA
j_call: TRBJ1-6
v_call: TRBV27
cdr3_aa: CASSLKWLSLSPLHF
cdr3_nt: TGTGCCAGCAGTTTAAAGTGGTTGAGTTTGTCACCCCTCCACTTT

cdr3_length: 22
d_call: TRBD2
clone_size: NA
j_call: TRBJ2-1
v_call: TRBV4-2
cdr3_aa: CASSQHRGLAGYLSLLYNEQFF
cdr3_nt: TGTGCCAGCAGCCAACACCGGGGACTAGCGGGTTACTTGTCCTTATTATACAATGAGCAGTTCTTC

cdr3_length: 15
d_call: NA
clone_size: NA
j_call: TRBJ2-5
v_call: TRBV9
cdr3_aa: CASSVNGQAQGTQYF
cdr3_nt: TGTGCCAGCAGCGTAAATGGGCAGGCCCAGGGGACCCAGTACTTC

cdr3_length: 12
d_call: TRBD1
clone_size: NA
j_call: TRBJ1-2
v_call: TRBV6-5
cdr3_aa: CASTWDRGGYTF
cdr3_nt: TGTGCCAGCACGTGGGACAGGGGCGGCTACACCTTC

cdr3_length: 13
d_call: NA
clone_size: NA
j_call: TRBJ2-7
v_call: TRBV24-1
cdr3_aa: CATSDPPRYEQYF
cdr3_nt: TGTGCCACCAGTGATCCACCGAGGTACGAGCAGTACTTC

cdr3_length: 13
d_call: NA
clone_size: NA
j_call: TRBJ1-1
v_call: TRBV6-5
cdr3_aa: CAARTGGWTEAFF
cdr3_nt: TGTGCCGCCAGGACGGGGGGTTGGACTGAAGCTTTCTTT

cdr3_length: 15
d_call: NA
clone_size: NA
j_call: TRBJ2-7
v_call: TRBV7-2
cdr3_aa: CASSPPHGGSYEQYF
cdr3_nt: TGTGCCAGCAGCCCCCCCCACGGGGGCTCCTACGAGCAGTACTTC

cdr3_length: 18
d_call: NA
clone_size: NA
j_call: TRBJ1-2
v_call: TRBV28
cdr3_aa: CASSSSGFTGSLNYGYTF
cdr3_nt: TGTGCCAGCAGTTCGTCGGGTTTCACAGGTTCCCTTAACTATGGCTACACCTTC

cdr3_length: 14
d_call: NA
clone_size: NA
j_call: TRBJ2-7
v_call: TRBV7-2
cdr3_aa: CASSPVAGRYEQYF
cdr3_nt: TGTGCCAGCAGCCCGGTTGCTGGGCGCTACGAGCAGTACTTC